This T cell receptor (beta chain) was sequenced in a study of identifying expanded T cells in peripheral blood (dated by TCRdb to about 2019). Turning to the overall study: Technical replicates were generated by sequencing separate aliquots of the same genomic DNA pool, and four replicates were compared pairwise.

No immune events such as infections were documented for the healthy donors during the collection period. Time-dependent variance in a beta-binomial model of T-cell clone differential abundance was calibrated using healthy-donor blood repertoires as a training cohort. There were some ten healthy donors in the training cohort, of whom 3 were female and 7 were male. An age range of about 29 to 65 years, with an average of about 39 years, was recorded for the donors. Obtained from a commercial supplier, whole blood was collected from each healthy donor at three time points set around 2 weeks apart. For immunosequencing, genomic DNA was extracted from whole blood that had not been sorted. TCRbeta CDR3 regions were profiled by bias-controlled multiplex PCR amplification of genomic DNA with the immunoSEQ Assay. The study's own analysis went as follows. To quantify the absolute abundance of each unique TCRbeta CDR3 region, the sequences were collapsed and filtered. Two models were used to test differential abundance: a binomial model (Fisher-equivalent) and a beta-binomial model that adds time-dependent variance fitted from healthy donors. Any clone with fewer than 5 combined templates was excluded, and a clone was called differentially abundant if its Benjamini-Hochberg FDR was below 0.01. The form v = (b*log(k)+a)^2 was used to model beta-binomial variance as a function of total template count across the two samples. Held by TCRdb, this immuneACCESS table contains in-frame sequences only and omits some clones. Under half of the omission traces to an unresolved V gene where checked; the cause of the rest is unknown. V, J and clone size reflect that table, while D and trimming were determined from the DNA. The sample table records about 130,000 clones; 65% to 90% of these occur just once. Approximately 8.9% of the sample rests with the top ten.

The cysteine opens and the phenylalanine closes a CDR3 of 11 amino acids. Kept here is only the CDR3 DNA, which spans 33 bases and is read in frame from base 1. Reading the germline V gene gives CDR1 SGHRS and CDR2 YFSETQ. V and J lose 4 bases and 5 bases, and a span of 6 bases separates them. Here is what the overall study found, with its caveats: The authors expected biological variance in healthy repertoires might increase further over much longer intervals such as months to years. The binomial model flagged approximately 1.1 differentially abundant clones between technical replicates but about 16 over approximately 2 weeks and around 20 over roughly 4 weeks. Both the number of clones called differentially abundant and the false-positive rate were significantly reduced by the beta-binomial model across all healthy-donor time intervals. Across all healthy donors, variance in clone template counts between approximately 2-week samples was found to increase significantly with total template count.

As regards this clone: The target of this receptor is not known. No base qualities exist here, and no much larger clone lies one base off it.

The chain is encoded by TRBV5-1 joined to TRBJ2-5; no D gene is confidently identified. This sequence originates from a person between 18 and 69 years old in good health. The sequencing sample was made of blood. The bases are TGCGCCAGCAGCACGGTTGAGACCCAGTACTTC. Its protein product is CASSTVETQYF.